The 19 T cell receptor beta chains listed next were all sequenced from one sample in a study of T cells in Graves' hyperthyroidism and ophthalmopathy. Amplified TCR beta CDR3 regions came from RNA transcripts. With the HTBI primer set, the TCR CDR3 went through a first round of RT-PCR. TCRdb re-called the multiplex PCR reads through MiXCR, storing one row per CDR3 protein. The sample holds fewer than 650,000 distinct CDR3 sequences; approximately 14% are singletons and the top ten take less than 6%. Sequencing was done on a sample of blood. The receptors derive from a woman aged 30 to 39 with Graves' hyperthyroidism that later progressed to Graves' ophthalmopathy.

This clonotype was recorded at least ten times. The V gene is TRBV2, the J gene TRBJ1-1, with 9 bases that match TRBD1. Per the germline V gene, CDR1 is SNHLY and CDR2 is FYNNEI. The length of the CDR3 is 14 residues. J lost 5 bases, V lost 4 bases, and 5 bases had no gene match. The DNA of the CDR3 is TGTGCCAGCAGTGGGGGACAGGGAGGAACTGAAGCTTTCTTT. Residues: CASSGGQGGTEAFF.

This clonotype was found many times. The chain uses TRBV19 and TRBJ2-1; the D is unclear. V was shortened by 7 bases and J by 6 bases, with 13 bases between the two germline ends. The CDR3 contains 13 residues. The germline CDR1 and CDR2 sequences are LNHDA and SQIVND (reference sequence). CDR3 sequence (DNA): TGTGCCAGTATCTCGTCCTTGGGCAATGAGCAGTTCTTC. It yields the protein CASISSLGNEQFF.

The sample holds many counts of this clonotype. V and J are TRBV28 and TRBJ1-1; possibly TRBD1 for D (6 bases). The CDR3 spans 15 residues. The V gene's germline CDR1 is MDHEN and CDR2 SYDVKM. V was clipped by 4 bases and J by 0 bases, with 12 bases between them. DNA for the CDR3: TGTGCCAGCAGTTCGGGGGGCAATATGAACACTGAAGCTTTCTTT. It codes for CASSSGGNMNTEAFF.

Here the CDR3 DNA reads TGTGCCAGCAGCGTAACAGCACTAGCGGAAGAGACCCAGTACTTC. It yields the protein CASSVTALAEETQYF. This rearrangement joins TRBV9 to TRBJ2-5, with TRBD2 matching over 8 bases. V gave up 1 base and J gave up 3 bases; unmatched junction bases: 5. The CDR3 is 15 residues long. Germline-derived CDR1 and CDR2 are SGDLS and YYNGEE.

The chain carries TRBV30 and TRBJ1-2; D is perhaps TRBD1 (6 bases). The CDR3 is 13 amino acids. Germline V CDR1 and CDR2: GTSNPN, SVGIG (reference sequence). Trimming removed 7 bases from V and 4 bases from J, with 16 bases in between. In DNA, the CDR3 is TGTGCCTCCACGGCCAGGGGAGGCTATGGCTACACCTTC. This encodes CASTARGGYGYTF.

The table lists this clonotype with many counts. The gene calls are TRBV2 and TRBJ1-4; TRBD1 is a possible D gene (5 bases). CDR3 length equals 12 residues. Trimming removed 3 bases from V and 8 bases from J, with 7 bases in between. Germline V gives CDR1 SNHLY, CDR2 FYNNEI. The CDR3 sequence: CASSDRGEKLFF. CDR3 bases: TGTGCCAGCAGTGACCGGGGGGAAAAACTGTTTTTT.

This clonotype was counted ten times or more. The chain uses TRBV10-3 and TRBJ1-3, with D unresolved. This CDR3 comprises 14 residues. Germline V gene sequence: CDR1 ENHRY, CDR2 SYGVKD. Trimming removed 6 bases from V and 4 bases from J, with 13 bases in between. CDR3 protein: CAIRVLSGGNTIYF. As DNA, the CDR3 is TGTGCCATCAGGGTCCTATCTGGCGGAAACACCATATATTTT.

This clonotype was counted at least ten times. The chain recombines TRBV2 with TRBJ1-1; D is perhaps TRBD1 (6 bases). V was trimmed by 6 bases and J by 3 bases, leaving 14 bases between them. This CDR3 contains 14 residues. CDR1 SNHLY and CDR2 FYNNEI come from the germline V gene. The CDR3 loop reads CASRQDSRYTEAFF. The CDR3 DNA reads as TGTGCCAGCAGGCAGGACAGTAGGTACACTGAAGCTTTCTTT.

The chain combines TRBV20-1 with TRBJ2-2, with D uncertain. This CDR3 is built from 12 residues. Per germline, CDR1 DFQATT and CDR2 SNEGSKA (reference sequence). V was clipped by 3 bases and J by 2 bases, with 4 bases between them. This chain's CDR3 is CSASSNTGELFF. CDR3 DNA: TGCAGTGCTAGCTCTAACACCGGGGAGCTGTTTTTT.

The genes are TRBV30 and TRBJ2-2; 8 bases are a match to TRBD1. Germline CDR1 GTSNPN, CDR2 SVGIG (reference sequence). The CDR3 consists of 12 residues. The J segment lost 6 bases and the V segment lost 5 bases, leaving 2 bases of the junction unmatched. The CDR3 coding sequence is TGTGCCTGGCGGACAGGGCCCGGGGAGCTGTTTTTT. This codes for CAWRTGPGELFF.

This clonotype was seen a single time. The germline gene is not matched at one end of the junction; a read error may be the cause. The chain couples TRBV11-1 to TRBJ2-3; 7 nucleotides match TRBD2. CDR3 size: 18 residues. Germline loops: CDR1 SGHAT, CDR2 FQDESV (reference sequence). The CDR3 loop is CASSQFQLAQPGTDTQYF. The CDR3 nucleotides are TGCGCCAGCAGCCAATTCCAACTAGCGCAGCCGGGCACAGATACGCAGTATTTT.

The CDR3 region is CASSPPAQTYGYTF. CDR3 coding DNA: TGTGCCAGCTCACCTCCGGCACAGACATATGGCTACACCTTC. The chain recombines TRBV18 with TRBJ1-2; D unresolved. Germline V gives CDR1 KGHSH, CDR2 LQKENI. Between the trimmed V and J ends, which lost 3 bases and 5 bases, there was a span of 13 bases. This CDR3 comprises 14 residues.

In this sample, this clonotype turned up many times. The J gene is TRBJ2-2, the V gene TRBV5-1; tentative D call: TRBD2 (6 bases). V was pared by 0 bases and J by 7 bases, with 13 bases between. The CDR3 is made up of 15 amino acids. Germline V lookup: CDR1 SGHRS, CDR2 YFSETQ. DNA for the CDR3: TGCGCCAGCAGCTTGGGGCGACTAGATGACGGGGAGCTGTTTTTT. It yields the protein CASSLGRLDDGELFF.

The sample holds many counts of this clonotype. The chain carries TRBV12-3 or TRBV12-4 and TRBJ1-1; no reliable D call. The germline V and J ends were trimmed by 3 bases and 1 base, with 21 bases remaining between them. The CDR3 spans 18 residues. CDR3 amino acids: CASSLGDTRLTWNTEAFF. As DNA, the CDR3 is TGTGCCAGCAGTTTGGGAGACACCCGGTTAACTTGGAACACTGAAGCTTTCTTT.

This clonotype was counted at least ten times. The gene calls are TRBV5-5 and TRBJ2-7, with 11 bases aligning to TRBD1. Germline V gene lookup returns CDR1 SGHKS and CDR2 YYEKEE (reference sequence). The CDR3 length is 16 residues. Trimming took 4 bases from V and 0 from J; bases not matched to a gene: 6. The CDR3 DNA reads TGTGCCAGCAGCGCAACCGGGACAGGGGGCTCCTACGAGCAGTACTTC. Residues: CASSATGTGGSYEQYF.

V is TRBV3-1 and J is TRBJ2-7; D gene ambiguous. The V gene lost 3 bases and the J gene lost 2 bases, with 8 bases spanning the gap. The CDR3 runs to 13 residues. CDR1 is LGHDT, CDR2 YNNKEL, per germline (reference sequence). The CDR3 sequence is CASSQLETYEQYF. The CDR3, as DNA: TGTGCCAGCAGCCAGCTGGAAACCTACGAGCAGTACTTC.

This clonotype was counted many times. The J gene is TRBJ1-2, the V gene TRBV28, with D maybe TRBD1 (5 bases). This CDR3 comprises 15 residues. Trimming removed 4 bases from V and 7 bases from J, with 19 bases in between. Germline V CDR1 and CDR2: MDHEN, SYDVKM. In nucleotides, the CDR3 is TGTGCCAGCAGTTCCCTCCCCCAGGGAGTAAGTGGCTACACCTTC. Its translation: CASSSLPQGVSGYTF.

This clonotype was picked up a small number of times. The chain links TRBV10-3 to TRBJ2-3; TRBD2 matches at 10 bases. The CDR3 extends over 16 amino acids. With V trimmed by 0 bases and J by 2 bases, 2 bases remained unmatched. Germline values: CDR1 ENHRY, CDR2 SYGVKD. CDR3 DNA sequence: TGTGCCATCAGTGAGTCACTAGCGGGACCCACAGATACGCAGTATTTT. Its protein is CAISESLAGPTDTQYF.

This clonotype came up many times. V gene TRBV28 combines with J gene TRBJ1-2; D is unclear. Trimming removed 9 bases at V and 11 bases at J, with 19 bases between. In germline, CDR1 is MDHEN, CDR2 SYDVKM. The CDR3 sequence is 12 residues long. Here the CDR3 DNA reads TGTGCCAGTGTTCCGATCTCCGGAGGTTACACCTTC. Translation gives CASVPISGGYTF.